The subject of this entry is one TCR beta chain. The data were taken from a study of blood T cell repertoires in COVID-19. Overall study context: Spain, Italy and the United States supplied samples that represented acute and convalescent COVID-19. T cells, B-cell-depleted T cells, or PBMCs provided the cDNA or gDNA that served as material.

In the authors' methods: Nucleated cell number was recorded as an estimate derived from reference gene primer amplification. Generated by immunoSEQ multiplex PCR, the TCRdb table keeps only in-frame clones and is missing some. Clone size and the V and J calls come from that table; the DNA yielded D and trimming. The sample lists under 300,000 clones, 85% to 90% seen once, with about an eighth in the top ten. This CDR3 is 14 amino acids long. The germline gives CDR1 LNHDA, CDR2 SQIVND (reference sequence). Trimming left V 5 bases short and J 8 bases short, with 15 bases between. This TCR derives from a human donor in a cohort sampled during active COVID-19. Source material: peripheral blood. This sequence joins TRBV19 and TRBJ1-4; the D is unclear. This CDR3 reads CASSYTGDEEKLFF. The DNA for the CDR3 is TGTGCCAGTAGTTATACCGGGGATGAAGAAAAACTGTTTTTT.